These 29 T cell receptor beta chains share one sample of origin, sequenced in a study of blood T cell repertoires in COVID-19. TCRdb's table, derived via immunoSEQ multiplex PCR, lists solely in-frame clones and lacks some. The sample lists roughly 150,000 clones; more than 80% were seen once. Sequenced sample: peripheral blood. Source of these receptors: a man aged 55 to 70 with acute or convalescent COVID-19.

The rearrangement uses TRBV19 and TRBJ2-2; 11 nucleotides agree with TRBD2. The CDR3 runs 16 residues. CDR1 and CDR2 from the germline V gene are LNHDA and SQIVND (reference sequence). Losses at the gene ends were 3 bases for V and 7 bases for J; bases not matched to a gene: 7. CDR3: CASSMLAGGRSGELFF. CDR3 DNA: TGTGCCAGTAGTATGTTAGCGGGGGGGCGAAGCGGGGAGCTGTTTTTT. Looking up the rest from reference TRBV19 and TRBJ2-2 gives the full variable domain: DGGITQSPKYLFRKEGQNVTLSCEQNLNHDAMYWYRQDPGQGLRLIYYSQIVNDFQKGDIAEGYSVSREKKESFPLTVTSAQKNPTAFYLCASSMLAGGRSGELFFGEGSRLTVL.

This clone came up a few times. The rearrangement links TRBV7-8 to TRBJ1-1; D may be TRBD1 (6 bases). Trimming pared 1 base from V and 1 base from J, leaving 10 bases between. The CDR3 has 15 residues. Germline CDR1 SGHVS, CDR2 FQNEAQ. The CDR3 bases are TGTGCCAGCAGCTTAGTGAGGGGACAGAACACTGAAGCTTTCTTT. It codes for CASSLVRGQNTEAFF.

The DNA of the CDR3 is TGTGCCAGCAGTGACCGGTTACCTCGTGGCAATCAGCCCCAGCATTTT. Translation gives CASSDRLPRGNQPQHF. The chain links TRBV6-1 to TRBJ1-5; D remains ambiguous. The CDR3 is made up of 16 amino acids. Trimming shortened V by 3 bases and J by 2 bases, and 14 bases separated the two germline ends. Per the germline V gene, CDR1 is MNHNS and CDR2 is SASEGT.

This chain joins TRBV12-3 or TRBV12-4 and TRBJ2-3; weak D call: TRBD2 (5 bases). With 3 bases removed from V and 11 bases from J, the gap between germline ends came to 12 bases. This CDR3 comprises 12 residues. This chain's CDR3 is CASSFPGSGQYF. CDR3 DNA: TGTGCCAGCAGTTTCCCGGGAAGTGGGCAGTATTTT.

The chain uses TRBV5-5 and TRBJ2-6; tentatively, D is TRBD1 (6 bases). In germline, CDR1 is SGHKS, CDR2 YYEKEE (reference sequence). This CDR3 spans 18 amino acids. The V end was cut by 4 bases, the J end by 0 bases, with 17 bases between. The CDR3 sequence: CASSHDRILSSGANVLTF. CDR3 nucleotides: TGTGCCAGCAGCCATGACAGGATCCTATCCTCTGGGGCCAACGTCCTGACTTTC.

The chain joins TRBV7-2 to TRBJ1-2, with D perhaps matching TRBD1 (6 bases). V lost 1 base, J lost 7 bases, and 22 bases lay in between. This CDR3 has 17 residues. From germline, CDR1 is SGHTA and CDR2 FQGNSA. The CDR3, as DNA: TGTGCCAGCAGCTTAGTCTTATTGGTGGGGGAAGGGGGTGGCTACACCTTC. Its translation is CASSLVLLVGEGGGYTF.

This chain links TRBV3-1 (or the pseudogene TRBV3-2) with TRBJ1-2; D unresolved. This CDR3 is built from 15 residues. Per the germline V gene, CDR1 is LGHDT and CDR2 is YNNKEL (reference sequence). V was pared by 0 bases and J by 4 bases, with 12 bases between. CDR3 bases: TGTGCCAGCAGCCAAGATCCCCTTTTTCCCTATGGCTACACCTTC. Amino acids: CASSQDPLFPYGYTF.

The chain is built from TRBV7-2 and TRBJ1-5, with 10 bases identical to TRBD1. The trim removed 1 base at V and 7 bases at J, leaving 4 bases unmatched. Germline V gene sequence: CDR1 SGHTA, CDR2 FQGNSA. The CDR3 covers 15 residues. The DNA for the CDR3 is TGTGCCAGCAGCTTAGGACAGGGGGCTTGGCAGCCCCAGCATTTT. Protein product: CASSLGQGAWQPQHF. The full variable domain, completed using reference TRBV7-2 and TRBJ1-5, is GAGVSQSPSNKVTEKGKDVELRCDPISGHTALYWYRQSLGQGLEFLIYFQGNSAPDKSGLPSDRFSAERTGGSVSTLTIQRTQQEDSAVYLCASSLGQGAWQPQHFGDGTRLSIL.

The chain uses TRBV20-1 and TRBJ1-2; a possible D gene is TRBD1 (6 bases). The CDR3 has 14 amino acids. Germline V lookup: CDR1 DFQATT, CDR2 SNEGSKA (reference sequence). V gave up 3 bases and J gave up 4 bases, with 15 bases separating them. CDR3 coding DNA: TGCAGTGCTAGTTTTGGGGGCAGAAGCTATGGCTACACCTTC. It specifies CSASFGGRSYGYTF.

The CDR3 reads CASSQDPRDRELSYNSPLHF. The DNA of the CDR3 is TGTGCCAGCAGCCAAGATCCCCGGGACAGGGAGCTCTCCTATAATTCACCCCTCCACTTT. J is TRBJ1-6 and V is TRBV3-1 (or the pseudogene TRBV3-2), with 9 bases aligning to TRBD1. From germline, CDR1 is LGHDT and CDR2 YNNKEL (reference sequence). The CDR3 is made up of 20 amino acids. V was clipped by 0 bases and J by 0 bases; unmatched bases: 9.

This chain links TRBV19 with TRBJ1-2; D might be TRBD1 (5 bases). The CDR3 extends over 16 amino acids. Trimming removed 8 bases from V and 5 bases from J, with 24 bases in between. Germline V lookup: CDR1 LNHDA, CDR2 SQIVND (reference sequence). This CDR3 reads CASSLFAGPLAYGYTF. CDR3 DNA sequence: TGTGCCAGTTCCCTGTTTGCAGGGCCACTCGCTTATGGCTACACCTTC.

This chain joins TRBV9 and TRBJ2-7; TRBD2 matches at 8 bases. CDR3 length equals 15 residues. V lost 0 bases, J lost 7 bases, and 9 bases stayed unmatched. Per germline, CDR1 SGDLS and CDR2 YYNGEE. The CDR3 loop is CASSVERTSPGEQYF. The CDR3 bases are TGTGCCAGCAGCGTAGAACGGACTAGCCCCGGGGAGCAGTACTTC.

The J gene is TRBJ1-1, the V gene TRBV11-2; D perhaps matches TRBD1 (6 bases). CDR3 size: 15 residues. Trimming left V 4 bases short and J 3 bases short, with 15 bases between. Germline values: CDR1 SGHAT, CDR2 FQNNGV. In nucleotides, the CDR3 is TGTGCCAGCAGCTACGGACAGACCCGGGACACTGAAGCTTTCTTT. Its translation is CASSYGQTRDTEAFF.

The chain combines TRBV20-1 with TRBJ1-1; D uncertain. Trimming shortened V by 0 bases and J by 10 bases, and 9 bases separated the two germline ends. There are 11 residues in the CDR3. Germline CDR1 reads DFQATT; CDR2 reads SNEGSKA (reference sequence). The CDR3 sequence: CSARDQEIAFF. The CDR3 DNA reads TGCAGTGCTAGAGATCAGGAAATAGCTTTCTTT.

V usage is TRBV27 and J usage is TRBJ2-7; TRBD1 matches 9 bases. The CDR3 runs 15 residues. J gave up 5 bases and V 3 bases, and 8 bases lay outside the gene matches. The V gene's germline CDR1 is MNHEY and CDR2 SMNVEV (reference sequence). The CDR3 sequence is CASSFSGQGSHEQYF. CDR3 coding DNA: TGTGCCAGCAGTTTTTCAGGACAGGGGTCCCACGAGCAGTACTTC.

J is TRBJ2-3 and V is TRBV9; D perhaps matches TRBD1 (6 bases). The CDR3 loop spans 14 amino acids. Trimming shortened V by 0 bases and J by 5 bases, and 10 bases separated the two germline ends. Germline CDR1 reads SGDLS; CDR2 reads YYNGEE. The CDR3 bases are TGTGCCAGCAGCGTAGTTGGGGGCATAGATACGCAGTATTTT. The encoded protein is CASSVVGGIDTQYF.

Here the CDR3 reads CASSARDRGREFPEQYF. CDR3 DNA: TGTGCCAGCAGCGCCAGGGACAGGGGGCGCGAGTTCCCCGAGCAGTACTTC. V is TRBV5-6 and J is TRBJ2-7; 12 bases are shared with TRBD1. The V and J ends lost 4 bases and 6 bases, in that order; junction bases with no gene match: 14. Germline V CDR1 and CDR2: SGHDT, YYEEEE. The CDR3 contains 17 residues.

This chain joins TRBV6-6 and TRBJ1-1, with a possible D match to TRBD1 (5 bases). This CDR3 comprises 13 residues. The germline CDR1 and CDR2 sequences are MNHNY and SVGAGI (reference sequence). The V and J ends lost 6 bases and 2 bases respectively, with 10 bases between them. CDR3 region: CASRITGNTEAFF. The CDR3 DNA reads as TGTGCCAGCAGAATCACAGGTAACACTGAAGCTTTCTTT.

This sequence joins TRBV2 and TRBJ1-2; 9 bases are shared with TRBD1. This CDR3 has 15 residues. The V and J ends lost 6 bases and 6 bases, in that order; junction bases with no gene match: 11. Germline CDR1 reads SNHLY; CDR2 reads FYNNEI. CDR3 region: CASRLEQGANNGYTF. The CDR3 nucleotides read TGTGCCAGCAGATTAGAACAGGGGGCCAACAATGGCTACACCTTC.

The chain couples TRBV29-1 to TRBJ1-1; perhaps TRBD1 as D (6 bases). Germline V gives CDR1 SQVTM, CDR2 ANQGSEA. The ends were cut back, 1 base at V and 0 bases at J, with 12 bases in the middle. This CDR3 spans 15 amino acids. CDR3 sequence reads: CSVEVDSSLNTEAFF. The DNA for the CDR3 is TGCAGCGTTGAAGTGGACAGCTCATTGAACACTGAAGCTTTCTTT.

Only a few counts were recorded for this clone. V is TRBV19 and J is TRBJ2-2; D ambiguous. Trimming pared 3 bases from V and 4 bases from J, leaving 6 bases between. Germline V gene sequence: CDR1 LNHDA, CDR2 SQIVND (reference sequence). The CDR3 is 13 residues long. The CDR3 reads CASSMTPTGELFF. The CDR3 DNA follows: TGTGCCAGTAGTATGACTCCCACCGGGGAGCTGTTTTTT.

This clone has a single count. This chain joins TRBV4-1 and TRBJ1-1, with D perhaps TRBD1 (5 bases). The length of the CDR3 is 14 residues. From germline, CDR1 is MGHRA and CDR2 YSYEKL. V was pared by 0 bases and J by 8 bases, with 13 bases between. The CDR3 sequence is CASSQEGGIREAFF. The CDR3 DNA reads TGCGCCAGCAGCCAAGAGGGGGGTATAAGGGAAGCTTTCTTT.

The J gene is TRBJ1-2, the V gene TRBV19; 8 bases are a match to TRBD1. The CDR3 runs to 15 residues. Trimming cost V 7 bases and J 6 bases; bases outside gene matches: 13. Germline CDR1 LNHDA, CDR2 SQIVND (reference sequence). The CDR3 protein is CASNSWDRPRDGYTF. In DNA, the CDR3 is TGTGCCAGTAACTCTTGGGACAGGCCCAGGGATGGCTACACCTTC.

This clone has just a few counts. The chain carries TRBV6-6 and TRBJ2-7, with 7 positions matching TRBD2. The CDR3 runs 12 residues. With V trimmed by 6 bases and J by 7 bases, 6 bases remained unmatched. The germline CDR1 and CDR2 sequences are MNHNY and SVGAGI (reference sequence). The CDR3 here is CASSRSGDEQYF. In nucleotides, the CDR3 is TGTGCCAGCAGCCGCAGCGGGGATGAGCAGTACTTC.

J is TRBJ1-3 and V is TRBV5-4, with D possibly TRBD1 on 6 matching bases. The ends were cut back, 5 bases at V and 2 bases at J, with 8 bases in the middle. Germline lookup yields CDR1 SGHNT and CDR2 YYREEE (reference sequence). This CDR3 has 13 amino acids. As DNA, the CDR3 is TGTGCCAGCAGACGGGACACTGGAAACACCATATATTTT. This gives the protein CASRRDTGNTIYF.

The chain recombines TRBV9 with TRBJ1-2; tentatively, D is TRBD1 (6 bases). The CDR3 spans 14 residues. V was shortened by 3 bases and J by 2 bases, with 11 bases between the two germline ends. Germline CDR1 reads SGDLS; CDR2 reads YYNGEE. CDR3 bases: TGTGCCAGCAGCGCCCCGGACAGAAACTATGGCTACACCTTC. As protein: CASSAPDRNYGYTF.

The chain joins TRBV7-9 to TRBJ2-1; perhaps TRBD1 as D (6 bases). Germline V gives CDR1 SEHNR, CDR2 FQNEAQ (reference sequence). Trimming removed 11 bases at V and 7 bases at J, with 15 bases between. The CDR3 contains 12 residues. This chain's CDR3 is CAYGSQGNEQFF. For the CDR3, the DNA is TGTGCCTATGGATCACAGGGAAATGAGCAGTTCTTC. The entire variable domain, with the rest obtained from reference TRBV7-9 and TRBJ2-1, is as follows: DTGVSQNPRHKITKRGQNVTFRCDPISEHNRLYWYRQTLGQGPEFLTYFQNEAQLEKSRLLSDRFSAERPKGSFSTLEIQRTEQGDSAMYLCAYGSQGNEQFFGPGTRLTVL.

The chain joins TRBV5-1 to TRBJ1-1; D is unclear. Germline loops: CDR1 SGHRS, CDR2 YFSETQ. The length of the CDR3 is 14 residues. V was clipped by 0 bases and J by 1 base, with 7 bases between them. DNA of the CDR3: TGCGCCAGCAGCTTGGAAGGCGGGAACACTGAAGCTTTCTTT. Residues: CASSLEGGNTEAFF.

The rearrangement links TRBV27 to TRBJ1-6; D remains unclear. The CDR3 totals 13 residues. Germline V gene lookup returns CDR1 MNHEY and CDR2 SMNVEV (reference sequence). V lost 8 bases to trimming and J lost 8 bases, with 13 bases between them. Here the CDR3 DNA reads TGTGCCAGCGGGGTGGAGGGTTATTCACCCCTCCACTTT. Encoded protein: CASGVEGYSPLHF.